These 4 T cell receptor beta chains were sequenced from one sample in a study of T cells in Graves' hyperthyroidism and ophthalmopathy. Using RNA transcripts as the source, TCR beta CDR3 regions were amplified. HTBI primers were the set used in a first-round RT-PCR of the TCR CDR3. One entry per CDR3 protein results from TCRdb running MiXCR on the multiplex PCR reads. This sample yields approximately 700,000 distinct CDR3 sequences, of which roughly 17% are seen a single time; approximately 8% belongs to the top ten. Sequencing input: blood. The receptors originated from a man aged 18 to 30 with Graves' hyperthyroidism.

This clonotype appeared a few times. The rearrangement joins TRBV30 to TRBJ1-1; D not certain. This CDR3 is 13 amino acids long. Germline loops: CDR1 GTSNPN, CDR2 SVGIG (reference sequence). The V and J ends lost 5 bases and 0 bases respectively, with 10 bases between them. The CDR3 nucleotides are TGTGCCTGGGATGCGGGCCTGAACACTGAAGCTTTCTTT. It encodes CAWDAGLNTEAFF.

In this sample, this clonotype turned up many times. The V gene is TRBV2, the J gene TRBJ2-1, with a tentative D call TRBD2 (6 bases). Deletions cut 4 bases from V and 7 bases from J, with 17 bases between. Germline V gene lookup returns CDR1 SNHLY and CDR2 FYNNEI. This CDR3 is built from 15 residues. The DNA of the CDR3 is TGTGCCAGCAGTGCCCTTATGGGGAGGTTTAATGAGCAGTTCTTC. Protein sequence: CASSALMGRFNEQFF.

This clonotype was picked up many times. CDR3 sequence reads: CSARGAPAREETQYF. DNA of the CDR3: TGCAGTGCTAGAGGGGCCCCAGCTAGGGAAGAGACCCAGTACTTC. The chain couples TRBV20-1 to TRBJ2-5; D not certain. CDR3 size: 15 residues. The germline V gene has CDR1 DFQATT and CDR2 SNEGSKA (reference sequence). V shed 1 base and J shed 3 bases, with 15 bases lying between them.

This clonotype was seen ten or more times. The chain carries TRBV12-3 or TRBV12-4 and TRBJ2-1; D is unclear. The CDR3 is 15 amino acids. Trimming removed 6 bases at V and 6 bases at J, with 18 bases between. CDR3 DNA: TGTGCCAGCAGGTTTGGCCTGTCGGCTTTCAATGAGCAGTTCTTC. Its translation is CASRFGLSAFNEQFF.